This TCR beta chain was captured in a study of graft-versus-host responses after intestinal transplantation. Here immunoSEQ multiplex PCR was the method, and the copy in TCRdb shows in-frame clones only, minus some. The table shows 940 or so clones, with about half occurring only once. Per the germline V gene, CDR1 is GTSNPN and CDR2 is SVGIG (reference sequence). This CDR3 region has 14 residues. V gave up 1 base and J gave up 1 base, with 10 bases separating them. The researchers put some 200,000 CFSE-labeled responder cells into plates with some 200,000 irradiated, violet-dye-labeled stimulator cells.

Sequenced here: alloreactive CD8+ T cells from a mixed lymphocyte reaction culture, sampled before transplantation. Subset denoted: CFSE-low proliferating T cells sorted from roughly 6-day pre-transplant mixed lymphocyte reaction (GvH or HvG direction). The sequence was collected from a human patient who was an organ donor for intestinal transplantation. The chain couples TRBV30 to TRBJ2-5, with D maybe TRBD2 (5 bases). Here the CDR3 DNA reads TGTGCCTGGAGTGGACCGGGGTCCCAAGAGACCCAGTACTTC. It codes for CAWSGPGSQETQYF.